This T cell receptor (beta chain) was found in a study of CD8 T cells in ankylosing spondylitis. Points from the study as a whole: From matched ankylosing spondylitis synovial fluid, disease-linked clones were reportedly recovered at significantly enriched levels. Clones linked to the disease showed a CD8+ phenotype. They occurred at relatively low frequencies in peripheral blood. About 8 highly homologous variants made up a TCR beta motif, and this motif appeared characteristic of ankylosing spondylitis blood.

Molecular-barcoded quantitative 5'-RACE produced these TCR beta libraries. TCRdb passed the 5' RACE reads through MiXCR, listing each CDR3 protein once. Among approximately 550,000 distinct CDR3 sequences listed, roughly 12% were seen once. The table lists this clonotype with many counts. Its target is not known. CDR3 length: 16 amino acids. Trimming took 6 bases from V and 7 from J; bases not matched to a gene: 16. In germline, CDR1 is SQVTM, CDR2 ANQGSEA. The TCR was taken from a male donor with ankylosing spondylitis. What was sequenced was blood, either unsorted or a sorted T cell fraction (not recorded which). V usage is TRBV29-1 and J usage is TRBJ2-3; 10 bases are shared with TRBD2. CDR3 region: CSVGTEDPSGSHTQYF. The CDR3 DNA reads as TGCAGCGTCGGGACGGAGGACCCTAGCGGGAGCCATACGCAGTATTTT.